A selection of T cell receptor beta chains follows, all from one sample in a study of a mutant IDH1 vaccine in newly diagnosed glioma. No antigens are known for them. Clones were sequenced by immunoSEQ multiplex PCR, and TCRdb holds only the in-frame ones, with some missing. The sample records 65,000 to 85,000 clones, about 87% being singletons. Sequenced here: PBMCs, sampled from a glioma patient whose treatment included an IDH1 peptide vaccine. These receptors came from a man under 40 with glioma. CDR3s include the opening cysteine and the closing phenylalanine or tryptophan. The order of the fields is CDR3 DNA, CDR3 protein, D gene, clone size, V gene, J gene. A D gene is named only where the DNA matches it firmly. The size field is filled for only some rows; it gives once, few, many or a size class.

TGTGCCAGCTCACTGACAGAGGGAAGCACTGAAGCTTTCTTT	CASSLTEGSTEAFF	-	-	TRBV18	TRBJ1-1
TGTGCCAGCAGTAGCCACAATGAGCAGTTCTTC	CASSSHNEQFF	-	-	TRBV27	TRBJ2-1
TGTGCCAGTACTGCCGGACAGGGGGTATATCAGCCCCAGCATTTT	CASTAGQGVYQPQHF	TRBD1	few	TRBV19	TRBJ1-5
TGTGCCAGCAGCGTAGAAGGGACACTTGTCTCCTACGAGCAGTACTTC	CASSVEGTLVSYEQYF	-	-	TRBV9	TRBJ2-7
TGTGCCACCAGCATCAGAGTTAGCACAGATACGCAGTATTTT	CATSIRVSTDTQYF	-	-	TRBV15	TRBJ2-3
TGTGCCAGCAGCTTTAGTGTGCTGCAGGGGTGGAACACCGGGGAGCTGTTTTTT	CASSFSVLQGWNTGELFF	-	once	TRBV5-6	TRBJ2-2
TGCGCCAGCAGCCCAAATATGAACACTGAAGCTTTCTTT	CASSPNMNTEAFF	-	-	TRBV5-1	TRBJ1-1
TGTGCCACCAGCGGCCGGGACAGGGGCTATGGCTACACCTTC	CATSGRDRGYGYTF	TRBD1	-	TRBV15	TRBJ1-2
TGTGCCAGCAGCAATGGCGCCTACACGGAAAAACTGTTTTTT	CASSNGAYTEKLFF	-	-	TRBV7-2	TRBJ1-4
TGCGCCAGCAGCTTGGGACCTAGCCAATCCTACGAGCAGTACTTC	CASSLGPSQSYEQYF	-	-	TRBV5-1	TRBJ2-7
TGTGCCAGCAAAGGAGGCAATCAGCCCCAGCATTTT	CASKGGNQPQHF	-	-	TRBV28	TRBJ1-5
TGTGCCAGCAGCACCCTAGTTTGGGCTAGCGGAGATACGCAGTATTTT	CASSTLVWASGDTQYF	TRBD2	once	TRBV4-2	TRBJ2-3
TGTGCCAGCAGCCAAGGGTTGTCCTACACCTACGAGCAGTACTTC	CASSQGLSYTYEQYF	-	-	TRBV14	TRBJ2-7
TGTGCCAGCATCCCCAGACAGGGTCGAAACACTGAAGCTTTCTTT	CASIPRQGRNTEAFF	TRBD1	-	TRBV7-9	TRBJ1-1
TGTGCCAGCAACCGACAGGACCTGAACACCGGGGAGCTGTTTTTT	CASNRQDLNTGELFF	-	-	TRBV2	TRBJ2-2
TGTGCCAGCAGGGGAGCGGGAAGCACAGATACGCAGTATTTT	CASRGAGSTDTQYF	TRBD2	-	TRBV2	TRBJ2-3
TGTGCCATCAGTGAGACTGCCGGGACAGGGAAGCTACAGCCCCAGCATTTT	CAISETAGTGKLQPQHF	TRBD1	-	TRBV10-3	TRBJ1-5
TGTGCCAGCAGCCCGGGACTGACCGAACTCCACGAGCAGTACTTC	CASSPGLTELHEQYF	-	few	TRBV5-4	TRBJ2-7
TGTGCCGTAGGAAACAGCAATTCACCCCTCCACTTT	CAVGNSNSPLHF	-	-	TRBV6-1	TRBJ1-6
TGTGCCAGTAGACTAACCGAAGGAGGAACAGGCCCTGGAAACACCATATATTTT	CASRLTEGGTGPGNTIYF	-	-	TRBV19	TRBJ1-3
TGTGCCACCAGCACAGGGTTTCGCTACGAGCAGTACTTC	CATSTGFRYEQYF	-	-	TRBV15	TRBJ2-7
TGTGCCAGTAGCGGGACAGGGGGACAGACCCAGTACTTC	CASSGTGGQTQYF	TRBD1	-	TRBV19	TRBJ2-5
TGTGCCAGCAGCCGAGTAGCGGGAGACGAAGAGACCCAGTACTTC	CASSRVAGDEETQYF	TRBD2	-	TRBV7-3	TRBJ2-5
TGCGCCAGCAGCGAGCCTGACAGGGGGAACTATGGCTACACCTTC	CASSEPDRGNYGYTF	TRBD1	-	TRBV5-1	TRBJ1-2
TGTGCCAGCAGTGGCCCCCAGGGGGCCGGGGCTGAAGCTTTCTTT	CASSGPQGAGAEAFF	TRBD1	-	TRBV6-1	TRBJ1-1
TGTGCCAGCAGTAGGCGTGGGGGCGGGTACAATGAGCAGTTCTTC	CASSRRGGGYNEQFF	-	-	TRBV6-5	TRBJ2-1
TGTGCCAGCACCCCCCGGGTCTACTCCTACGAGCAGTACTTC	CASTPRVYSYEQYF	-	-	TRBV28	TRBJ2-7
TGTGCCAGTAGTAAGGATTATAATTCACCCCTCCACTTT	CASSKDYNSPLHF	-	-	TRBV19	TRBJ1-6
TGTGCCAGCAGCTTAGACCCTTGGAAGCCTGGAAACACCATATATTTT	CASSLDPWKPGNTIYF	-	-	TRBV11-2	TRBJ1-3
TGTGCCAGCAGGATCAGGGGGTCAGCCTACGAGCAGTACTTC	CASRIRGSAYEQYF	TRBD1	-	TRBV2	TRBJ2-7
TGTGCCAGCAGTTCGGGACAGGGGGCGCATGGCTACACCTTC	CASSSGQGAHGYTF	TRBD1	-	TRBV27	TRBJ1-2
TGTGCCAGCGAACAGGACAAATATCAGCCCCAGCATTTT	CASEQDKYQPQHF	-	-	TRBV2	TRBJ1-5
TGTGCCAGCAGCGTGGTAGGGCAGGGGGTTTTTGAGCAGTTCTTC	CASSVVGQGVFEQFF	TRBD1	-	TRBV9	TRBJ2-1
TGTGCCAGCAGCCCAGGGGGGGGGCACCGAAATCAGCCCCAGCATTTT	CASSPGGGHRNQPQHF	TRBD1	-	TRBV7-8	TRBJ1-5
TGTGCCAGCAGTGATAGAACCATCTTTCAGCCCCAGCATTTT	CASSDRTIFQPQHF	-	once	TRBV2	TRBJ1-5
TGTGCCAGCAGCCAATCGACAGGGGTCAGCTCCTACGAGCAGTACTTC	CASSQSTGVSSYEQYF	TRBD1	-	TRBV7-2	TRBJ2-7
TGTGCCAGCTCACCACCGAGGACAGGGCCCCCTAGGTGGGCTGAAGCTTTCTTT	CASSPPRTGPPRWAEAFF	TRBD1	-	TRBV18	TRBJ1-1
TGTGCCAGCAGTTTGGCGGGGACTAATGAAAAACTGTTTTTT	CASSLAGTNEKLFF	-	-	TRBV28	TRBJ1-4
TGTGCCAGCAGTGATGGGGCAGCTCTAGCCTACGAGCAGTACTTC	CASSDGAALAYEQYF	-	-	TRBV6-1	TRBJ2-7
TGTGCCAGTAGTCGGGACCGAGAGGGTTGGCAGCCCCAGCATTTT	CASSRDREGWQPQHF	-	-	TRBV19	TRBJ1-5
TGTGCCAGCAGCTCCCCAGGGAGACCCCTCGGCGAGCAGTACTTC	CASSSPGRPLGEQYF	-	-	TRBV7-2	TRBJ2-7
TGCGCCAGCAGCCAAGAAGCGGCAACCTACAATGAGCAGTTCTTC	CASSQEAATYNEQFF	-	-	TRBV4-1	TRBJ2-1
TGTGCCAGCAGCCGCAAAAATAGAGAGGGAGAGCGTTCTTATGAGCAGTACTTC	CASSRKNREGERSYEQYF	-	-	TRBV21-1	TRBJ2-7
TGTGCCAGCAGCTTAACGGGAGGCAGAGAGACCCAGTACTTC	CASSLTGGRETQYF	-	-	TRBV7-3	TRBJ2-5
TGTGCCATCAGTGACGGGCGTTTCTCTGGGGCCAACGTCCTGACTTTC	CAISDGRFSGANVLTF	-	-	TRBV10-3	TRBJ2-6
TGTGCCAGCAGCTTCGGAAGGGAGGGTGCACCCCTCCACTTT	CASSFGREGAPLHF	-	-	TRBV7-8	TRBJ1-6
TGTGCCAGCACCGAAGACAGGGAGGGTGGCTACACCTTC	CASTEDREGGYTF	TRBD1	-	TRBV28	TRBJ1-2
TGTGCCAGCCTGGAACTCAGGGGGTTGAACACTGAAGCTTTCTTT	CASLELRGLNTEAFF	TRBD1	-	TRBV6-5	TRBJ1-1
TGTGCCAGCAGTCACGCACCGGGACAGGGGGTCGGGGAGCTGTTTTTT	CASSHAPGQGVGELFF	TRBD1	-	TRBV28	TRBJ2-2